This TCR beta chain is from a study of blood T cell repertoires in COVID-19 (dated by TCRdb to the early 2020s). Broadly, across the study: Samples covering the acute and convalescent phases of COVID-19 were provided by collaborators in the United States, Italy and Spain. The samples were drawn from two sources: the first 160 participants of the ongoing ImmuneRACE study, and 1,254 subjects contributed by 6 global collaborators. A freely available public database, intended as a resource for researchers studying the immune response to SARS-CoV-2, is where the repertoires were released. Deeply sampled blood TCRbeta repertoires from subjects exposed to, actively infected with, or recovered from COVID-19 were included in the dataset. HLA class I and class II types, where available, came from metadata supplied by the sample provider rather than from assay-based typing. Nearly every sample came with metadata listing a de-identified subject ID, COVID-19 status, age in years and sex. The prospective study material was composed of cDNA or gDNA derived from T cells, B-cell-depleted T cells, or PBMCs.

CDR3 length: 15 amino acids, cysteine to phenylalanine. Kept here is only the CDR3 DNA, which spans 45 bases and is read in frame from base 1. Sequences GTSNPN (CDR1) and SVGIG (CDR2) are obtained from the germline V gene (reference sequence). The V and J ends are trimmed by 3 bases and 4 bases, leaving 18 bases between them. In the case of this clone: This clone's antigen is unknown. The input lacks base qualities; no much larger clone sits a single base away.

In Seattle, one collaborating source enrolled patients while the infection was active and tracked those patients longitudinally over the course of disease. Each collaborating institution followed its own protocols to collect whole blood in K2EDTA tubes. For TCRbeta analysis, collaborators shipped samples as frozen whole blood, isolated PBMCs, or DNA extracted from either of those sample types. The immunoSEQ Assay, a bias-controlled multiplex PCR, was used to amplify TCRbeta CDR3 regions from genomic DNA. The original pipeline was this. The number of nucleated cells in each sample was estimated from the amplification of reference gene primers within the assay. Sequence reads were collapsed and filtered to measure the absolute abundance of every unique TCRbeta CDR3 rearrangement. For each sample, productive Simpson clonality was calculated as the square root of Simpson's diversity index over productive rearrangements. Not all clones reach the TCRdb copy of this immuneACCESS table, which keeps in-frame sequences only. Checked studies attribute under half of the gap to unresolved V genes and leave the rest unexplained. The V and J calls and the clone size are those of that table, but D and trimming were determined from the DNA. The sample has hundreds of thousands of clones on record, around 89% of them singletons. The ten largest clones represent 3% of the sample.

Overall study results and their limits: The amount of clinical and demographic metadata varied by source and participant and was provided uncurated.

This chain joins TRBV30 to TRBJ1-1, with TRBD1 as a weak D call on 5 bases. Specimen: peripheral blood. The TCR comes from a woman younger than 45 with COVID-19, enrolled during active disease. In nucleotide form, the sequence is TGTGCCTGGAGGGTAGGGGTCGCGCCTGGCACTGAAGCTTTCTTT. Translated, this is CAWRVGVAPGTEAFF. Reference TRBV30 and TRBJ1-1 proteins supply the regions before and after the CDR3; the full variable domain is: SQTIHQWPATLVQPVGSPLSLECTVEGTSNPNLYWYRQAAGRGLQLLFYSVGIGQISSEVPQNLSASRPQDRQFILSSKKLLLSDSGFYLCAWRVGVAPGTEAFFGQGTRLTVV.